This is a list of T cell receptor beta chains from one sample in a study of T cell responses to AZD1222 COVID-19 vaccine. The data were produced by immunoSEQ multiplex PCR, yet TCRdb's version contains in-frame clones alone and is incomplete. The data show some 160,000 clones, around 94% seen once. The starting material was peripheral blood, obtained on day 0 of AZD1222 vaccination. The receptors derive from an adult in good health. The CDR3 runs from the conserved cysteine through the conserved F or W. The order of the fields is CDR3 protein, clone size, V gene. Expanded clones get a size class; other rows say once, few or many, or leave the size out.

CSVGMGYEQYF . TRBV20-1
CASSLGRLYEQYF . TRBV28
CASSQIQGYSGNTIYF . TRBV4-1
CASSVEGMGNIQYF . TRBV9
CASSYPSPAGSEQFF . TRBV6-5
CAIRVGPPGEQYF . TRBV10-3
CASSNAYEQYF . TRBV19
CATKPYLRGNQPQHF . TRBV27
CATRQLDEQFF . TRBV24-1
CASSWYTGELFF once TRBV2
CASSETYYGYTF . TRBV2
CASSPGSTYEQYF . TRBV4-1
CASSPSAGVKEKLFF . TRBV18
CASSTRQGSIGYTF . TRBV7-2
CASSEAEFTYEQYF . TRBV6-1